This T cell receptor (beta chain) was obtained from a study of sequential checkpoint blockade in melanoma. Judged by abundance, this clone is medium-sized. Data came from immunoSEQ multiplex PCR; TCRdb stores just in-frame clones and leaves some out. The sample lists approximately 13,000 clones; 76% were seen once. The sample's treatment: randomized to nivolumab then ipilimumab (arm A) or the reverse (arm B). From germline, CDR1 is LNHDA and CDR2 SQIVND (reference sequence). V was pared by 6 bases and J by 5 bases, with 13 bases between. The CDR3 loop spans 13 amino acids. The rearrangement joins TRBV19 to TRBJ1-1; no clear D gene. The source is a human patient with melanoma. Some clones in this sample may be carry-over from other donors' samples. Specimen: CD8+ T cells sorted from blood (inferred from file names), collected from a patient given nivolumab and ipilimumab in sequence. The CDR3: CASREGPRTEAFF. CDR3 DNA sequence: TGTGCCAGTAGGGAGGGCCCTAGGACTGAAGCTTTCTTT.